Below, 21 T cell receptor beta chains from the same sample are listed, as sequenced in a study of technical replicates of blood from a handful of donors (dated by TCRdb to 2017 to 2019). The method was the immunoSEQ multiplex PCR assay. This is the immuneACCESS table as TCRdb keeps it, with only in-frame sequences that have V and J called. A part of the clones is gone; compared with another copy, unresolved V genes explain less than half, and the rest is unexplained. The sample has around 86,000 clones on record, 90% to 98% of them singletons. The ten biggest clones cover under 0.2% of the sample. The sequenced sample was T cells isolated from PBMCs. These receptors were taken from a human donor in good health.

The V gene is TRBV2, the J gene TRBJ1-4, with D possibly matching TRBD1 (5 bases). V dropped 6 bases and J dropped 6 bases, with 17 bases sitting between them. Germline V lookup: CDR1 SNHLY, CDR2 FYNNEI. There are 15 residues in the CDR3. This CDR3 reads CASRLTEVRYEKLFF. CDR3 in DNA: TGTGCCAGCAGACTGACAGAAGTTCGGTATGAAAAACTGTTTTTT. The full variable domain, completed using reference TRBV2 and TRBJ1-4, is EPEVTQTPSHQVTQMGQEVILRCVPISNHLYFYWYRQILGQKVEFLVSFYNNEISEKSEIFDDQFSVERPDGSNFTLKIRSTKLEDSAMYFCASRLTEVRYEKLFFGSGTQLSVL.

J is TRBJ2-3 and V is TRBV7-6, with D possibly TRBD1 on 6 matching bases. CDR3 length equals 15 residues. V lost 3 bases, J lost 1 base, and 11 bases lay in between. Germline-derived CDR1 and CDR2 are SGHVS and FNYEAQ. The CDR3 DNA reads as TGTGCCAGCAGCTTGTCAGGGGCGCGCACAGATACGCAGTATTTT. It specifies CASSLSGARTDTQYF.

The chain uses TRBV7-6 and TRBJ2-7, with 7 bases that match TRBD2. Per the germline V gene, CDR1 is SGHVS and CDR2 is FNYEAQ. J gave up 7 bases and V 2 bases, and 2 bases lay outside the gene matches. The CDR3 sequence is 12 residues long. In DNA form, the CDR3 reads TGTGCCAGCAGCTTATGGCGGGGGGAGCAGTACTTC. Amino acid sequence: CASSLWRGEQYF.

The chain links TRBV4-1 to TRBJ1-5, with a possible D match to TRBD1 (5 bases). This CDR3 contains 19 residues. V lost 0 bases and J 0 bases, leaving 18 bases between the germline ends. Germline lookup yields CDR1 MGHRA and CDR2 YSYEKL. CDR3 bases: TGCGCCAGCAGCCAAGAAAAGTTAGGGGATCCTTATAGCAATCAGCCCCAGCATTTT. It codes for CASSQEKLGDPYSNQPQHF.

V gene TRBV7-9 combines with J gene TRBJ2-5; D possibly corresponds to TRBD1 (6 bases). This CDR3 has 13 residues. Germline loops: CDR1 SEHNR, CDR2 FQNEAQ (reference sequence). Trimming shortened V by 6 bases and J by 5 bases, and 13 bases separated the two germline ends. CDR3 sequence reads: CASRPGQLETQYF. CDR3 nucleotide sequence: TGTGCCAGCAGGCCTGGACAGCTGGAGACCCAGTACTTC.

The rearrangement uses TRBV28 and TRBJ2-3, with 8 bases that match TRBD2. The germline CDR1 and CDR2 sequences are MDHEN and SYDVKM. The J segment lost 0 bases and the V segment lost 2 bases, leaving 13 bases of the junction unmatched. CDR3 length: 19 residues. The CDR3 here is CASSLLSAGGTRSTDTQYF. The CDR3 bases are TGTGCCAGCAGTTTACTATCTGCGGGAGGTACCAGGAGCACAGATACGCAGTATTTT.

The chain has TRBV5-8 and TRBJ2-7; no clear D. This CDR3 is 11 amino acids long. Germline CDR1 reads SGHTS; CDR2 reads YDEGEE. V was pared by 0 bases and J by 9 bases, with 7 bases between. CDR3 region: CASSLDARQYF. DNA for the CDR3: TGTGCCAGCAGCTTGGACGCCAGGCAGTACTTC.

The rearrangement uses TRBV9 and TRBJ1-4, with 8 bases aligning to TRBD1. V was clipped by 1 base and J by 2 bases; unmatched bases: 7. Germline values: CDR1 SGDLS, CDR2 YYNGEE. This CDR3 is built from 17 residues. CDR3 nucleotide sequence: TGTGCCAGCAGCGTAAACCCTCAGGGGGCCACTAATGAAAAACTGTTTTTT. As protein: CASSVNPQGATNEKLFF.

V and J are TRBV29-1 and TRBJ2-2; 7 bases agree with TRBD1. V lost 3 bases, J lost 6 bases, and 10 bases stayed unmatched. Per the germline V gene, CDR1 is SQVTM and CDR2 is ANQGSEA. CDR3 size: 15 residues. The CDR3 DNA reads TGCAGCGTTGAGGGTCAGGGGGTGGGGTCCGGGGAGCTGTTTTTT. It encodes CSVEGQGVGSGELFF.

V is TRBV2 and J is TRBJ1-5, with D perhaps matching TRBD1 (5 bases). Trimming took 5 bases from V and 0 from J, leaving 11 bases between them. Germline V gene lookup returns CDR1 SNHLY and CDR2 FYNNEI. The length of the CDR3 is 15 residues. The CDR3: CASSFDRNSNQPQHF. The CDR3 nucleotides are TGTGCCAGCAGTTTTGACAGAAATAGCAATCAGCCCCAGCATTTT.

J is TRBJ2-5 and V is TRBV9; 10 bases are shared with TRBD2. In germline, CDR1 is SGDLS, CDR2 YYNGEE. V lost 4 bases to trimming and J lost 5 bases; unmatched junction nucleotides: 11. The CDR3 covers 16 residues. The CDR3 coding sequence is TGTGCCAGCAGCATTACTAGCGGGATCCCGGGGGAGACCCAGTACTTC. It translates to CASSITSGIPGETQYF.

This clone was counted once. The rearrangement joins TRBV28 to TRBJ1-5; the D gene is possibly TRBD1 (5 bases). V lost 8 bases and J lost 0, with 14 bases in between. Germline V gene lookup returns CDR1 MDHEN and CDR2 SYDVKM. The CDR3 runs to 15 residues. This chain's CDR3 is CASDPWGGSNQPQHF. CDR3 nucleotide sequence: TGTGCCAGCGACCCGTGGGGGGGTAGCAATCAGCCCCAGCATTTT.

The chain links TRBV19 to TRBJ1-3; the D gene is possibly TRBD1 (6 bases). The CDR3 length is 16 residues. From germline, CDR1 is LNHDA and CDR2 SQIVND (reference sequence). V lost 1 base and J 0 bases, leaving 10 bases between the germline ends. The CDR3 sequence is CASSIGDTSSGNTIYF. The CDR3 nucleotides read TGTGCCAGTAGTATAGGGGACACCTCCTCTGGAAACACCATATATTTT.

The J gene is TRBJ1-1, the V gene TRBV11-2; perhaps TRBD1 as D (5 bases). This CDR3 contains 13 residues. Trimming cost V 5 bases and J 2 bases, with 9 bases left between them. The germline V gene has CDR1 SGHAT and CDR2 FQNNGV. Here the CDR3 DNA reads TGTGCCAGCAGCCCTACAGGAAACACTGAAGCTTTCTTT. This encodes CASSPTGNTEAFF.

This chain uses TRBV10-3 with TRBJ1-3; 7 bases line up with TRBD1. The V gene's germline CDR1 is ENHRY and CDR2 SYGVKD. The CDR3 runs 17 residues. J was trimmed by 6 bases and V by 0 bases; bases with no gene match: 11. CDR3 residues: CAISESRQGSRLNTIYF. CDR3 in DNA: TGTGCCATCAGTGAGTCCAGACAGGGAAGTAGGTTAAACACCATATATTTT.

The chain couples TRBV2 to TRBJ1-1; the match to TRBD1 covers 8 bases. V shed 5 bases, J shed 11 bases, and the junction held 10 bases outside the gene matches. CDR1 and CDR2 from the germline V gene are SNHLY and FYNNEI. This CDR3 is built from 13 residues. The CDR3 is CASSQDRVASAFF. CDR3 DNA sequence: TGTGCCAGCAGTCAGGACAGGGTTGCTTCGGCTTTCTTT.

The chain combines TRBV28 with TRBJ2-3; 7 bases fit TRBD2. This CDR3 spans 19 amino acids. After removal of 5 bases from V and 2 bases from J, the junction contained 19 bases not matched to a gene. Germline lookup yields CDR1 MDHEN and CDR2 SYDVKM. As DNA, the CDR3 is TGTGCCAGCAGTCTGGGGGGGAGAGGGCCTGTTACCCTCACAGATACGCAGTATTTT. This sequence encodes CASSLGGRGPVTLTDTQYF.

The V gene is TRBV7-9, the J gene TRBJ1-2; tentative D call: TRBD1 (6 bases). Trimming took off 7 bases at V and 6 bases at J, with 12 bases between the two ends. Germline CDR1 reads SEHNR; CDR2 reads FQNEAQ (reference sequence). This CDR3 region has 12 residues. CDR3 nucleotides: TGTGCCAGCACCACATACAGGGATGGCTACACCTTC. Translated, it gives CASTTYRDGYTF.

This clone was observed once. V gene TRBV29-1 combines with J gene TRBJ1-1, with TRBD1 as a possible D gene (5 bases). CDR1 and CDR2 from the germline V gene are SQVTM and ANQGSEA. The CDR3 has 14 residues. With 7 bases removed from V and 2 bases from J, the gap between germline ends came to 17 bases. The CDR3 loop reads CSDTNRRGNTEAFF. Here the CDR3 DNA reads TGCAGCGATACAAACAGGAGAGGTAACACTGAAGCTTTCTTT.

This clone came up once. The genes are TRBV5-4 and TRBJ2-3, with D uncertain. The CDR3 runs 14 residues. Looked up from germline, CDR1 is SGHNT and CDR2 is YYREEE (reference sequence). Trimming stripped 0 bases from V and 0 bases from J, with 5 bases between. This chain's CDR3 is CASSLELSTDTQYF. The DNA of the CDR3 is TGTGCCAGCAGCTTGGAACTTAGCACAGATACGCAGTATTTT.

This chain joins TRBV4-1 and TRBJ2-7, with D possibly being TRBD2 (5 bases). The CDR3 has 15 residues. Per germline, CDR1 MGHRA and CDR2 YSYEKL. Trimming stripped 3 bases from V and 1 base from J, with 13 bases between. CDR3 loop: CASSQGVSNSYEQYF. The CDR3 nucleotides are TGCGCCAGCAGCCAGGGAGTCTCCAATTCCTACGAGCAGTACTTC.